What follows describes a single TCR beta chain. Participants spanned ages about 18 to 100 years and resided in roughly 22 US areas. Self-reported history from a screening survey and questionnaire set each donor's cohort. Either two negative PCRs, clearance, or symptom resolution qualified Cohort 3 donors as recovered. The data belong to a study of blood T cell repertoires in COVID-19. In the source study's methods: Scientists estimated how many nucleated cells there were by amplifying reference gene primers. Using immunoSEQ multiplex PCR, the repertoire was profiled, and TCRdb retains in-frame clones only, with some absent. V, J and clone size are taken as reported in that table, and D and trimming were inferred from the DNA itself. The sample holds nearly 250,000 clones, 86% seen once. The sample taken for sequencing was PBMCs or T cells enriched from blood (not recorded which). The clonotype was recovered from a woman in her 50s who had recovered from COVID-19.

CDR3 bases: TGTGCCAGCAACGACCGACAGGGGTCCCCTAACACTGAAGCTTTCTTT. As protein: CASNDRQGSPNTEAFF. The rearrangement links TRBV11-3 to TRBJ1-1, with TRBD1 matching over 8 bases. V dropped 7 bases and J dropped 2; count of bases not matched to a gene: 12. Germline V gene data show CDR1 as SGHNT and CDR2 as YENEEA. The CDR3 covers 16 residues.